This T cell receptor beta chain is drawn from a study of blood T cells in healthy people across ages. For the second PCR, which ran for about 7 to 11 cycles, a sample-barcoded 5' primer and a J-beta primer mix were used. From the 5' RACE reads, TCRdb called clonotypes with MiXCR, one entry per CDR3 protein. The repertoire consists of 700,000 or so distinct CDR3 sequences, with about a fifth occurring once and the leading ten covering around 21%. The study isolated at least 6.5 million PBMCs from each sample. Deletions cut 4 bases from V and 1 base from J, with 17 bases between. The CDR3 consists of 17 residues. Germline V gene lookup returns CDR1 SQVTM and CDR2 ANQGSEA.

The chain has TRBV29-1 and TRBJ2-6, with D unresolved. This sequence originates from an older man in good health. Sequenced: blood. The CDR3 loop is CSVAVRVLLSGANVLTF. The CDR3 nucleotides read TGCAGCGTTGCAGTCAGAGTCTTATTATCTGGGGCCAACGTCCTGACTTTC.